The present entry profiles one T cell receptor (beta chain) with its context. Germline CDR1 reads SEHNR; CDR2 reads FQNEAQ (reference sequence). Deletions cut 5 bases from V and 7 bases from J, with 12 bases between. The length of the CDR3 is 12 residues. Participant reports of clinical history set cohort assignment. Original handling: Using reference gene primer amplification, nucleated cell counts were estimated. Produced via immunoSEQ multiplex PCR; TCRdb's table is partial and in-frame only. The V and J calls and clone size come from that table; D and trimming were worked out from the DNA. There are a few hundred thousand clones in the sample; about 90% occur only once, and 1% lies in the top ten. This record comes from a study of blood T cell repertoires in COVID-19.

V is TRBV7-9 and J is TRBJ2-7; possible D gene TRBD2, 6 bases. This sequence was found in a woman in her 30s who had recovered from COVID-19. The source material was PBMCs or T cells enriched from blood (not recorded which). DNA of the CDR3: TGTGCCAGCAGCATACGGCGGGGAGAGCAGTACTTC. Protein: CASSIRRGEQYF. Complete variable domain (other parts from reference TRBV7-9 and TRBJ2-7): DTGVSQNPRHKITKRGQNVTFRCDPISEHNRLYWYRQTLGQGPEFLTYFQNEAQLEKSRLLSDRFSAERPKGSFSTLEIQRTEQGDSAMYLCASSIRRGEQYFGPGTRLTVT.